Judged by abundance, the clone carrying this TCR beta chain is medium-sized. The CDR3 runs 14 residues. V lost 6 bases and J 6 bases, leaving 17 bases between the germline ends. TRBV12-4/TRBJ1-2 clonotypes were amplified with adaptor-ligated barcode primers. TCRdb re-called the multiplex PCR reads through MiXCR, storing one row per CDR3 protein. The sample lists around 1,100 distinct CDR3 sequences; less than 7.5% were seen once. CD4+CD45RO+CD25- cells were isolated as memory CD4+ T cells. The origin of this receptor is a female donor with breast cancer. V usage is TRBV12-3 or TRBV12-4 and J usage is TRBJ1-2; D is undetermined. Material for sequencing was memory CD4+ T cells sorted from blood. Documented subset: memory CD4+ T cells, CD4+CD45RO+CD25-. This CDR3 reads CASREGFRRDGYTF. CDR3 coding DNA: TGTGCCAGCAGAGAGGGATTCAGGCGTGATGGCTACACCTTC.